This TCR beta chain was sequenced for a study of blood T cell repertoires in COVID-19. The ends lost 4 bases at V and 5 bases at J; junction bases unmatched: 5. CDR1 is MNHEY, CDR2 SVGAGI, per germline. This CDR3 contains 14 residues. Only in-frame clones appear in the TCRdb table, and some are missing; sequencing was by immunoSEQ multiplex PCR. The sample gives some 200,000 clones, 65% to 90% of which show up once; approximately 9% is in the top ten. The source of this sequence is a woman aged 45 to 65 with acute COVID-19. This rearrangement joins TRBV6-5 to TRBJ1-1, with 9 bases identical to TRBD1. The sample consisted of PBMCs or T cells enriched from blood (not recorded which). The CDR3 coding sequence is TGTGCCAGCAGTTTGGGACAGGGAAGGACTGAAGCTTTCTTT. Translating it yields CASSLGQGRTEAFF.